The present T cell receptor beta chain was sequenced within a study of CD8+CD57+ T cells in acquired aplastic anemia. Study details: On average, sorted CD4+ and CD8+ cells gave roughly 3 ug of DNA. Points from the study as a whole: There were around 28 CD8+ CDR3 sequences that occurred in both patients and controls.

This clonotype has ten or more counts. Its specificity is not known. There are 14 residues in the CDR3. Trimming pared 1 base from V and 1 base from J, leaving 7 bases between. Germline V gene lookup returns CDR1 LNHDA and CDR2 SQIVND (reference sequence). For CDR3 and TCR beta VDJ profiling, genomic DNA was the template used. TCRdb reprocessed the reads via MiXCR and lists one record per CDR3 protein. Counted here are about 180,000 distinct CDR3 sequences, less than 65% occurring once; the ten biggest clones make up approximately 42%. Patients chosen for sequencing had CD8+CD57+ cells that had expanded, as shown by flow cytometry. Severe acquired aplastic anemia was diagnosed in all patients. No therapy had been given to the patients at the time of blood sampling.

The V and J genes are TRBV19 and TRBJ1-1, with unresolved D. Material: sorted CD4+, CD8+, or CD8+CD57+ T cells (not recorded which) from PBMCs. This sequence originates from a human donor with aplastic anemia. The CDR3 DNA reads as TGTGCCAGTAGTATAGGAAAAGGGAACACTGAAGCTTTCTTT. This codes for CASSIGKGNTEAFF.